The source of this T cell receptor (beta chain) is a study of neoadjuvant anti-PD-1 for oral cavity cancer. Measured with immunoSEQ multiplex PCR; TCRdb has only the in-frame clones, and not every one. The table includes 13,000 to 15,000 clones, around 75% detected once. Trimming left V 4 bases short and J 4 bases short, with 12 bases between. This CDR3 has 14 amino acids. Germline V gene sequence: CDR1 MGHRA, CDR2 YSYEKL. This chain links TRBV4-1 with TRBJ2-3; D uncertain. This receptor was taken from a person between 40 and 79 years old with oral cavity squamous cell carcinoma. The sequencing used PBMCs, collected before nivolumab (anti-PD-1) treatment. The DNA for the CDR3 is TGCGCCAGCAGCCCTCTAGTCTTGGCAGATACGCAGTATTTT. It codes for CASSPLVLADTQYF.